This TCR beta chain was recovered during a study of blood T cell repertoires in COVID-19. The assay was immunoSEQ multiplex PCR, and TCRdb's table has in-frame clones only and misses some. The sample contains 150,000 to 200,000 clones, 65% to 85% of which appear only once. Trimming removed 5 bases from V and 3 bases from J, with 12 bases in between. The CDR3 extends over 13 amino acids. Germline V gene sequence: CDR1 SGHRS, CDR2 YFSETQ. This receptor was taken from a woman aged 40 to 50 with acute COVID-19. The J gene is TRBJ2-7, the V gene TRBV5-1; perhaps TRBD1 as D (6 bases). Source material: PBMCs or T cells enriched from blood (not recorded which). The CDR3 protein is CASSTGTYYEQYF. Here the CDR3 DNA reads TGCGCCAGCAGTACCGGGACATACTACGAGCAGTACTTC.